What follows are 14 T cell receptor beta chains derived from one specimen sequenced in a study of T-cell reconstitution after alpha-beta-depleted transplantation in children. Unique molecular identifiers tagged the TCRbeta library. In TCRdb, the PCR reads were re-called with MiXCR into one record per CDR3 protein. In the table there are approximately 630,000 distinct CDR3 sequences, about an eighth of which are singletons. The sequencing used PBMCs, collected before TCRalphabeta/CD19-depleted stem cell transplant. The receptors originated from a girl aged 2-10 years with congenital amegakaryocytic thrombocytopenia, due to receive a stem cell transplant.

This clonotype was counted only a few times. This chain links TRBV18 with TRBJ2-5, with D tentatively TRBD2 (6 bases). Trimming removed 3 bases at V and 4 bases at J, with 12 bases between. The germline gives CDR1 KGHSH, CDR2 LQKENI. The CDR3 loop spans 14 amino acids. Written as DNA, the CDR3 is TGTGCCAGCTCACCGCCTGGGGGAGGAGAGACCCAGTACTTC. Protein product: CASSPPGGGETQYF.

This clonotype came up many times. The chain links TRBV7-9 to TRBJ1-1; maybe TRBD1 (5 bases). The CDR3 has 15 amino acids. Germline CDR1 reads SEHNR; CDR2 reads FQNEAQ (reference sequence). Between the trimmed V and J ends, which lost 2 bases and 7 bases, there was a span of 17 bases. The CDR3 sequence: CASSLWDGSSDEAFF. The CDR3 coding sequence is TGTGCCAGCAGCTTATGGGACGGATCAAGCGATGAAGCTTTCTTT. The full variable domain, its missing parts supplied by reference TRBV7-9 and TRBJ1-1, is DTGVSQNPRHKITKRGQNVTFRCDPISEHNRLYWYRQTLGQGPEFLTYFQNEAQLEKSRLLSDRFSAERPKGSFSTLEIQRTEQGDSAMYLCASSLWDGSSDEAFFGQGTRLTVV.

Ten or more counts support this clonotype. The CDR3 loop reads CATGTRLSFNEQFF. CDR3 DNA sequence: TGTGCCACGGGCACAAGGTTAAGTTTCAATGAGCAGTTCTTC. The J gene is TRBJ2-1, the V gene TRBV15; the D is unclear. The CDR3 loop spans 14 amino acids. Looked up from germline, CDR1 is LNHNV and CDR2 is YYDKDF (reference sequence). V shed 9 bases and J shed 6 bases, with 18 bases lying between them.

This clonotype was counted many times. CDR3 region: CASSLTDRGHTDTQYF. The CDR3 DNA reads TGTGCCAGCAGCTTAACCGACAGGGGCCACACAGATACGCAGTATTTT. V is TRBV7-6 and J is TRBJ2-3, with 8 bases lining up with TRBD1. CDR3 length equals 16 residues. V lost 2 bases, J lost 2 bases, and 6 bases stayed unmatched. CDR1 is SGHVS and CDR2 is FNYEAQ in the germline V gene. Complete variable domain (other parts from reference TRBV7-6 and TRBJ2-3): GAGVSQSPRYKVTKRGQDVALRCDPISGHVSLYWYRQALGQGPEFLTYFNYEAQQDKSGLPNDRFSAERPEGSISTLTIQRTEQRDSAMYRCASSLTDRGHTDTQYFGPGTRLTVL.

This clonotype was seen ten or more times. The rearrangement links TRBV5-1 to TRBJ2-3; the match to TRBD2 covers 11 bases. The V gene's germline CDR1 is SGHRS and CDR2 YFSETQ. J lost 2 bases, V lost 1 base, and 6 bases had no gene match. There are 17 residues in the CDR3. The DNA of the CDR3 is TGCGCCAGCAGCTTGCTAGCGGGAGGTATCGACACAGATACGCAGTATTTT. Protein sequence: CASSLLAGGIDTDTQYF.

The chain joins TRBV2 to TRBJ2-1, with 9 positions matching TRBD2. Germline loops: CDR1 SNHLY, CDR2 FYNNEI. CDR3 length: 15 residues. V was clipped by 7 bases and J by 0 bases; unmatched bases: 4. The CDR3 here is CASIQTSGSYNEQFF. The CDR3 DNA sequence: TGTGCCAGCATACAGACTAGCGGCTCCTACAATGAGCAGTTCTTC.

CDR3: CASSSRQVYGGSNEKLFF. CDR3 bases: TGTGCCAGCAGTTCTAGACAGGTTTATGGGGGGAGTAATGAAAAACTGTTTTTT. This chain joins TRBV12-3 or TRBV12-4 and TRBJ1-4, with D possibly matching TRBD1 (6 bases). The CDR3 spans 18 residues. Trimming took 4 bases from V and 4 from J, leaving 22 bases between them.

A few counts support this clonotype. CDR3 sequence reads: CASSPNGGLAQPQHF. CDR3 sequence (DNA): TGTGCCAGCAGTCCGAATGGGGGTCTGGCTCAGCCCCAGCATTTT. The chain is built from TRBV28 and TRBJ1-5; tentative D call: TRBD1 (5 bases). V gave up 5 bases and J gave up 6 bases, with 17 bases separating them. The CDR3 spans 15 residues. The germline CDR1 and CDR2 sequences are MDHEN and SYDVKM.

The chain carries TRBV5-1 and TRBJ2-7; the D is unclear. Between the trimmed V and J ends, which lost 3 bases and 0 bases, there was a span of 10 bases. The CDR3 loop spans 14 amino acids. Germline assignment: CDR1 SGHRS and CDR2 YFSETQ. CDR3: CASSSTDLSYEQYF. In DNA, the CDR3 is TGCGCCAGCAGCTCAACGGACCTCTCCTACGAGCAGTACTTC.

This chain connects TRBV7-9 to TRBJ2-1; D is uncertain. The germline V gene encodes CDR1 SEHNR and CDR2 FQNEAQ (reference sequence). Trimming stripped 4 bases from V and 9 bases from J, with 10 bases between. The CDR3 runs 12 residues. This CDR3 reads CASSSGLGEQFF. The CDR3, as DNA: TGTGCCAGCAGCTCCGGGCTAGGTGAGCAGTTCTTC.

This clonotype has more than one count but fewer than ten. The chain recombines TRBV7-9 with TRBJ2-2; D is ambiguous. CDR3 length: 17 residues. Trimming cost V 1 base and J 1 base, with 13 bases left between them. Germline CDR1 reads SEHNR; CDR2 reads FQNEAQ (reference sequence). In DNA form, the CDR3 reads TGTGCCAGCAGCTTAGGAGTTGCCATCGGGAACACCGGGGAGCTGTTTTTT. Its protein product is CASSLGVAIGNTGELFF.

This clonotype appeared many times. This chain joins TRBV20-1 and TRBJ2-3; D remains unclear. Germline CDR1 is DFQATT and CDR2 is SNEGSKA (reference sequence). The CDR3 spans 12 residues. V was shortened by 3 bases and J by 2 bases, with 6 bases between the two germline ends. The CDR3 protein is CSASQDTDTQYF. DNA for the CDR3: TGCAGTGCTAGTCAAGACACAGATACGCAGTATTTT.

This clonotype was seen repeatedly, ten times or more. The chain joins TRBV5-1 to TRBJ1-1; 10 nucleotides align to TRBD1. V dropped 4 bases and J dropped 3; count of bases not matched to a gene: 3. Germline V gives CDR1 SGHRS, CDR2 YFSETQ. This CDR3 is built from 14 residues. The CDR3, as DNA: TGCGCCAGCAGCCTGACAGGGGGCCACACTGAAGCTTTCTTT. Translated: CASSLTGGHTEAFF.

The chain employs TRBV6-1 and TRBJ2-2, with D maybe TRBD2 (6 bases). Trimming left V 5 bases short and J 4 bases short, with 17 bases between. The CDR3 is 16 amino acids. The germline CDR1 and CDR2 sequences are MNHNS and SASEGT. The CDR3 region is CASSPSVIGGTGELFF. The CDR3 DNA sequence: TGTGCCAGCAGTCCGTCCGTAATCGGGGGCACCGGGGAGCTGTTTTTT.